One and the same sample provided the 5 T cell receptor beta chains below, sequenced in a study of shared clonotypes between healthy human individuals. Assay: immunoSEQ multiplex PCR; the TCRdb copy retains only in-frame clones and omits some. The sample records some 2,400,000 clones, nearly 97% being singletons. What was sequenced was naive CD4+ T cells sorted from blood. Documented subset: CD45RA+ positively selected. These TCRs come from a man between 18 and 29 years old in good health.

V and J are TRBV5-6 and TRBJ1-4, with TRBD1 identical over 7 bases. V shed 0 bases, J shed 8 bases, and the junction held 4 bases outside the gene matches. This CDR3 has 14 residues. Per the germline V gene, CDR1 is SGHDT and CDR2 is YYEEEE. CDR3 DNA: TGTGCCAGCAGCTTGGAAGGGGGCGACGAAAAACTGTTTTTT. Protein product: CASSLEGGDEKLFF.

The CDR3 sequence is CASSLGGDFSYNEQFF. The CDR3 DNA reads as TGCGCCAGCAGCTTGGGTGGAGACTTCTCCTACAATGAGCAGTTCTTC. The chain uses TRBV5-1 and TRBJ2-1, with no clear D. Germline-derived CDR1 and CDR2 are SGHRS and YFSETQ. Trimming left V 0 bases short and J 0 bases short, with 10 bases between. The CDR3 runs 16 residues. The full variable domain, rest sourced from reference TRBV5-1 and TRBJ2-1, is KAGVTQTPRYLIKTRGQQVTLSCSPISGHRSVSWYQQTPGQGLQFLFEYFSETQRNKGNFPGRFSGRQFSNSRSEMNVSTLELGDSALYLCASSLGGDFSYNEQFFGPGTRLTVL.

This clone was seen only once. The chain carries TRBV18 and TRBJ1-1, with D possibly being TRBD1 (6 bases). V lost 3 bases and J lost 6, with 14 bases in between. Germline lookup yields CDR1 KGHSH and CDR2 LQKENI. This CDR3 contains 14 residues. CDR3 amino acids: CASSPQTAGAEAFF. Here the CDR3 DNA reads TGTGCCAGCTCACCCCAGACCGCAGGGGCTGAAGCTTTCTTT.

The rearrangement uses TRBV11-2 and TRBJ2-7; 8 bases fit TRBD1. This CDR3 is 15 amino acids long. Germline CDR1 and CDR2: SGHAT and FQNNGV. The junction had 4 bases not matched to a gene; V was cut back by 3 bases and J by 0 bases. CDR3 in amino acids: CASSFQDRGSYEQYF. The CDR3 DNA follows: TGTGCCAGCAGCTTCCAAGACAGGGGCTCCTACGAGCAGTACTTC.

This clone showed up just once. This sequence joins TRBV30 and TRBJ2-1, with D perhaps TRBD1 (6 bases). This CDR3 contains 11 residues. V dropped 4 bases and J dropped 8 bases, with 9 bases sitting between them. CDR1 and CDR2 (germline): GTSNPN, SVGIG (reference sequence). Here the CDR3 DNA reads TGTGCCTGGAACAGGGTCGATGAGCAGTTCTTC. This gives the protein CAWNRVDEQFF.